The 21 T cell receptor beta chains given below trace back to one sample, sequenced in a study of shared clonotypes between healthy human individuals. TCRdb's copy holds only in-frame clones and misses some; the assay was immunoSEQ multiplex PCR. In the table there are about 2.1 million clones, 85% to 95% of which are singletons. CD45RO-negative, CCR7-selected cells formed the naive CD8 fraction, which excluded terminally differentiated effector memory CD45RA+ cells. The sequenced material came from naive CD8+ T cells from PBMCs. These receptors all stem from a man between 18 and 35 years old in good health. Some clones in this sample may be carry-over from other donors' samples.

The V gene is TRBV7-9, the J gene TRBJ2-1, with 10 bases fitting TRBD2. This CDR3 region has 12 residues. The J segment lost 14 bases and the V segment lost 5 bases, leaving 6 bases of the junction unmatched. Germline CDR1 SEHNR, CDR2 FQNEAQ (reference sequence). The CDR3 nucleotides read TGTGCCAGCAGCCAGGGACTAGCGACGGAGTTCTTC. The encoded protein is CASSQGLATEFF.

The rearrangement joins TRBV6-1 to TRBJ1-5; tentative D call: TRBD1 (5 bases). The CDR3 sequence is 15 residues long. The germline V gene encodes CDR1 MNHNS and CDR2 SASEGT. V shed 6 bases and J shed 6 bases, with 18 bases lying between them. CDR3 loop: CASSPAGTYIQPQHF. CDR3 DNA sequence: TGTGCCAGCAGCCCCGCGGGGACTTATATTCAGCCCCAGCATTTT.

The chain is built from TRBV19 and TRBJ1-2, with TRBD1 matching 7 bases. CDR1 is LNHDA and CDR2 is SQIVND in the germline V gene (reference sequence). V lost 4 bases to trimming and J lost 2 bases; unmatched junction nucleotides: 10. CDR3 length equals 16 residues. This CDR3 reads CASSTSGTELNYGYTF. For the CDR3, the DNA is TGTGCCAGTAGTACGTCCGGGACAGAGCTCAACTATGGCTACACCTTC.

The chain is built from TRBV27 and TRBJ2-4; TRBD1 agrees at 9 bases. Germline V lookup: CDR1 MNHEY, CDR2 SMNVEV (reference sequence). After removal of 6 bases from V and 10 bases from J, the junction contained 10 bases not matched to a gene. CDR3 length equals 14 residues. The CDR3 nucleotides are TGTGCCAGCAGCCCAGACAGGGGGGTAAGGATTCAGTACTTC. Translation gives CASSPDRGVRIQYF.

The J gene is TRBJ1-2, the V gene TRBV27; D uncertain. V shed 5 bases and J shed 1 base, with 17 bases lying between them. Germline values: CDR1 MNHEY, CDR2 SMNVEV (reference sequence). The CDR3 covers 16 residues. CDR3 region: CASSTRTEESNYGYTF. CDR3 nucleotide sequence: TGTGCCAGCAGTACCCGAACGGAGGAAAGTAACTATGGCTACACCTTC.

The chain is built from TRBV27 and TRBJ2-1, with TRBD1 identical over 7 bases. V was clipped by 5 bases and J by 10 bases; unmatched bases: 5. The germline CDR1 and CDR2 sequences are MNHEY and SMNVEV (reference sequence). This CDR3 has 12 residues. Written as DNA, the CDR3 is TGTGCCAGCAGTCAAGGGGGCCTCGAGCAGTTCTTC. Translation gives CASSQGGLEQFF.

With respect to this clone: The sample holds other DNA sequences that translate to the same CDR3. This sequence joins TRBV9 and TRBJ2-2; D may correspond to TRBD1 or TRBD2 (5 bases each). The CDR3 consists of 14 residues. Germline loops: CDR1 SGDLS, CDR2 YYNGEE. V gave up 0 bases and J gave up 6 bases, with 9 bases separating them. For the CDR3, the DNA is TGTGCCAGCAGCGTAGGAGGGGATCCCGGGGAGCTGTTTTTT. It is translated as CASSVGGDPGELFF.

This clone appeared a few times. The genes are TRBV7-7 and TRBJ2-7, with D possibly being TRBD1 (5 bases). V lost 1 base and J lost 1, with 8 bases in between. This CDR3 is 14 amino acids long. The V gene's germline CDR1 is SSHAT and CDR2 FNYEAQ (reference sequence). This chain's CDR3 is CASSLVAGSYEQYF. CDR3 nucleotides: TGTGCCAGCAGCTTAGTGGCAGGGTCCTACGAGCAGTACTTC.

The CDR3 DNA reads as TGTGCCAGCAGTTTTCTCACTGGGGAGCAGTACTTC. Its protein is CASSFLTGEQYF. This rearrangement joins TRBV27 to TRBJ2-7, with no clear D. Germline values: CDR1 MNHEY, CDR2 SMNVEV (reference sequence). This CDR3 spans 12 amino acids. Between the trimmed V and J ends, which lost 3 bases and 7 bases, there was a span of 10 bases.

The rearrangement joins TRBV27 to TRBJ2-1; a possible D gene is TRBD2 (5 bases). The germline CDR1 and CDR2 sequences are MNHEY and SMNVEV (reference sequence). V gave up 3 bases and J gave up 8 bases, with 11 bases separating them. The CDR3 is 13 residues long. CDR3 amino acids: CASSLEEDHEQFF. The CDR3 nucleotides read TGTGCCAGCAGTTTGGAGGAGGATCATGAGCAGTTCTTC.

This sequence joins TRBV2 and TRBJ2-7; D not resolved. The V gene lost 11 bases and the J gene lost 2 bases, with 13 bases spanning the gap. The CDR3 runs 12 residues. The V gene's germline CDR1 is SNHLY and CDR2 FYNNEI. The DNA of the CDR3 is TGTGCCGCCAGAGGTAACGCCTACGAGCAGTACTTC. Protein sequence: CAARGNAYEQYF.

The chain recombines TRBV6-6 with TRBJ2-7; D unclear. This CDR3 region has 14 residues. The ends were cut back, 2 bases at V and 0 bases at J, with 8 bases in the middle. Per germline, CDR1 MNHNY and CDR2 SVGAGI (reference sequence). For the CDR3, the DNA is TGTGCCAGCAGTTACGGCCTGAGCTCCTACGAGCAGTACTTC. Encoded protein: CASSYGLSSYEQYF.

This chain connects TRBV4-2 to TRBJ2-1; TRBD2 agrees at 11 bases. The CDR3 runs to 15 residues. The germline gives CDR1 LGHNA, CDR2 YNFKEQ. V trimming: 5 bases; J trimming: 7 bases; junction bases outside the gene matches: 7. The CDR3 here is CASSLGLAALNEQFF. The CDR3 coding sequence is TGTGCCAGCAGCTTGGGACTAGCGGCTTTAAATGAGCAGTTCTTC.

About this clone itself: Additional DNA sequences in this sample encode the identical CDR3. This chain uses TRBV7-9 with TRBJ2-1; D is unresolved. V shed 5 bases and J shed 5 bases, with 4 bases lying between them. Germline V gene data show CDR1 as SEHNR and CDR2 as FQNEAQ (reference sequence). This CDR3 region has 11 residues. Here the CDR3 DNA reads TGTGCCAGCAGCGGGCACAATGAGCAGTTCTTC. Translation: CASSGHNEQFF. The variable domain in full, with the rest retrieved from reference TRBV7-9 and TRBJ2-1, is DTGVSQNPRHKITKRGQNVTFRCDPISEHNRLYWYRQTLGQGPEFLTYFQNEAQLEKSRLLSDRFSAERPKGSFSTLEIQRTEQGDSAMYLCASSGHNEQFFGPGTRLTVL.

DNA of the CDR3: TGTGCCAGCAGGGCAGGGGCTGGAAACACCATATATTTT. This encodes CASRAGAGNTIYF. The chain recombines TRBV2 with TRBJ1-3; possibly TRBD1 for D (6 bases). The CDR3 is 13 residues long. V was shortened by 6 bases and J by 2 bases, with 8 bases between the two germline ends. Germline lookup yields CDR1 SNHLY and CDR2 FYNNEI. Complete variable domain (other parts from reference TRBV2 and TRBJ1-3): EPEVTQTPSHQVTQMGQEVILRCVPISNHLYFYWYRQILGQKVEFLVSFYNNEISEKSEIFDDQFSVERPDGSNFTLKIRSTKLEDSAMYFCASRAGAGNTIYFGEGSWLTVV.

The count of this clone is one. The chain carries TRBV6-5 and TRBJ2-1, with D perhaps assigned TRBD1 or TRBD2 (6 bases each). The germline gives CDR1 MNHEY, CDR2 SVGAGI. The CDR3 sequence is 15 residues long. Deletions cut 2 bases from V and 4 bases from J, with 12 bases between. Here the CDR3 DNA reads TGTGCCAGCAGTTACGGACAGCGGGCTTACAATGAGCAGTTCTTC. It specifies CASSYGQRAYNEQFF.

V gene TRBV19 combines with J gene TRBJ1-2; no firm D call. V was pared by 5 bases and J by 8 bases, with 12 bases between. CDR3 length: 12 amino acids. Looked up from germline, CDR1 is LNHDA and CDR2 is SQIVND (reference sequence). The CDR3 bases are TGTGCCAGTAGTCATGACTCGTTGGGCTACACCTTC. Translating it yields CASSHDSLGYTF.

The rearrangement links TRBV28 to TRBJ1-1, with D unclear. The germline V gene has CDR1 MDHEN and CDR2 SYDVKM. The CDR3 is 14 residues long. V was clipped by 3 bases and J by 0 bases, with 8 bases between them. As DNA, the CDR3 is TGTGCCAGCAGTTTGTCGTTATTGAACACTGAAGCTTTCTTT. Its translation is CASSLSLLNTEAFF.

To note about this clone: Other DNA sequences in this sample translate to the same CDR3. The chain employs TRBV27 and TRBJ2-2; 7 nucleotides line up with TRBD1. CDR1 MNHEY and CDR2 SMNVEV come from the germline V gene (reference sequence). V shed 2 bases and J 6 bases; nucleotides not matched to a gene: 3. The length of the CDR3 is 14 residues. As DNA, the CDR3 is TGTGCCAGCAGTTTACAACAGGGGCCCGGGGAGCTGTTTTTT. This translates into CASSLQQGPGELFF.

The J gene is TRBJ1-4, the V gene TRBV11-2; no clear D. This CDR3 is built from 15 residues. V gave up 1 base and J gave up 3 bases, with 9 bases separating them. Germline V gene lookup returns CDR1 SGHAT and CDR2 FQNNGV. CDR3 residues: CASSLAPRSNEKLFF. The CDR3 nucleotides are TGTGCCAGCAGCTTAGCGCCCCGCTCTAATGAAAAACTGTTTTTT.

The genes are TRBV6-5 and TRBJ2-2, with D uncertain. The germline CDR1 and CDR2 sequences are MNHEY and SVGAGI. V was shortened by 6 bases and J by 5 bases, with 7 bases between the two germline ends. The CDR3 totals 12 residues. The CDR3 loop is CASRGRTGELFF. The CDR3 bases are TGTGCCAGCAGAGGTAGAACCGGGGAGCTGTTTTTT.